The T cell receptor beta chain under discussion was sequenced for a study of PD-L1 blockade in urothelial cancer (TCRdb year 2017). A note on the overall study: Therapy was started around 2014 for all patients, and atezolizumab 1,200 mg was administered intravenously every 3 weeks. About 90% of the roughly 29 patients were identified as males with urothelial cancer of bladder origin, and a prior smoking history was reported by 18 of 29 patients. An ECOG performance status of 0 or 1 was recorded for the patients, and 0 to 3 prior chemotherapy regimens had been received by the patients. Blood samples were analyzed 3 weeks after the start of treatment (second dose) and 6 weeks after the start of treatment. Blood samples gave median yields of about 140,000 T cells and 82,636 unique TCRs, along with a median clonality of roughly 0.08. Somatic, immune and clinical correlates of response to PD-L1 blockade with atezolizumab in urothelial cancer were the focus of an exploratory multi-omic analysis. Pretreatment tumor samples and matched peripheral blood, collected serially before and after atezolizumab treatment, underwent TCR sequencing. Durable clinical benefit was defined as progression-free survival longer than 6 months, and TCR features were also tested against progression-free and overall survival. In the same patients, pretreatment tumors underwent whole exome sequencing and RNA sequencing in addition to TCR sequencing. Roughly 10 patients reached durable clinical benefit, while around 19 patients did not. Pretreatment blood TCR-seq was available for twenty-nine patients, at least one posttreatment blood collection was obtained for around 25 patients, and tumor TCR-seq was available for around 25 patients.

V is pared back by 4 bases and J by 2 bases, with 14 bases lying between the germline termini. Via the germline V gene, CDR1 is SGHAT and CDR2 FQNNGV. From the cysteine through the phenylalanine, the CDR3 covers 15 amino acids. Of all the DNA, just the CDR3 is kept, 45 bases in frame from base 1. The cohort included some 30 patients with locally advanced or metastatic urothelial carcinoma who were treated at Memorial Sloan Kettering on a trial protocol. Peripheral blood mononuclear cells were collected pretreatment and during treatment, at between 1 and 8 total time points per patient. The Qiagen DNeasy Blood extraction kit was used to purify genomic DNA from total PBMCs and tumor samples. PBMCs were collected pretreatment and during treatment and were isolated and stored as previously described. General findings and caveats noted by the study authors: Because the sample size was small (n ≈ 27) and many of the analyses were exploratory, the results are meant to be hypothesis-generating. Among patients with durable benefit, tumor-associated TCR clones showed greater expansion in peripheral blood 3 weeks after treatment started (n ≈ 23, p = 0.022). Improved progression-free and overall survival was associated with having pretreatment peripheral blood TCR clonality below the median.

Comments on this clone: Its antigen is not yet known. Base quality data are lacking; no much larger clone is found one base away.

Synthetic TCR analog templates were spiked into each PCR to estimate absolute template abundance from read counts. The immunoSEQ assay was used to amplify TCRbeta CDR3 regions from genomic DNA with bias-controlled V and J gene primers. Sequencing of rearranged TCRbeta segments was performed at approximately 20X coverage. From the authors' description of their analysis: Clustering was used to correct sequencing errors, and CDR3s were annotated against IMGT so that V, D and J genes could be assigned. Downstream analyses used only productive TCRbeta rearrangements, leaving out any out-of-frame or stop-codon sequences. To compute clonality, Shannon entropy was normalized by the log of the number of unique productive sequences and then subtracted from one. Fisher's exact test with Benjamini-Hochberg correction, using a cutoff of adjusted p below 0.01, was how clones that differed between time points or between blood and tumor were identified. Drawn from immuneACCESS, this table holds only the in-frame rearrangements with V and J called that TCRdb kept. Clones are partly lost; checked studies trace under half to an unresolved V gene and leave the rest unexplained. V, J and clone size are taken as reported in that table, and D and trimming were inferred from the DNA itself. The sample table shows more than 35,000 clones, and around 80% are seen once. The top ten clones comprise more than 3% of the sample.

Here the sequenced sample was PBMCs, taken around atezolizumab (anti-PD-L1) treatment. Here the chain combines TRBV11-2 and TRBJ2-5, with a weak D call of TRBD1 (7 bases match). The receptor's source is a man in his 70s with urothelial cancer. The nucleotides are TGTGCCAGCAGCTCGGAGGGGGCTGCACAAGAGACCCAGTACTTC. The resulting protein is CASSSEGAAQETQYF.